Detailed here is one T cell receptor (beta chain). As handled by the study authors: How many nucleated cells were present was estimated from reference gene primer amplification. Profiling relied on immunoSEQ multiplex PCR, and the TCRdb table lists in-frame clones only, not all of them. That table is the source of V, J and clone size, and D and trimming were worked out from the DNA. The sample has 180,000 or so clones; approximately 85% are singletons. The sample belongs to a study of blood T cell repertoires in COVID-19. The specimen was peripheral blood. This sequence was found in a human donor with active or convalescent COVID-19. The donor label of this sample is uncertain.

CDR3 amino acids: CASIRGSIGNTEAFF. Written as DNA, the CDR3 is TGTGCCAGCATCCGGGGGTCAATTGGGAACACTGAAGCTTTCTTT. The chain carries TRBV28 and TRBJ1-1; perhaps TRBD1 as D (5 bases). The V and J ends lost 7 bases and 1 base respectively, with 16 bases between them. This CDR3 contains 15 residues. CDR1 and CDR2 from the germline V gene are MDHEN and SYDVKM.